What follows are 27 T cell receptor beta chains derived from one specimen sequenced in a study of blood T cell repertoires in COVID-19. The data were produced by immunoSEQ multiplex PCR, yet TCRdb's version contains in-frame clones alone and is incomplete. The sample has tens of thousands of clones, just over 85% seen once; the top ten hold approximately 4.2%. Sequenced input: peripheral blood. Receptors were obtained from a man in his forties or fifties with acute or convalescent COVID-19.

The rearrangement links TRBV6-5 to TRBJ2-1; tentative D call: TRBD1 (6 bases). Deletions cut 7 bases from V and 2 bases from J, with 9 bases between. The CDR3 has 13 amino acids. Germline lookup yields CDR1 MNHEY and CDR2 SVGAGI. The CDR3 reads CASKGGAYNEQFF. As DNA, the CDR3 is TGTGCCAGCAAAGGGGGTGCCTACAATGAGCAGTTCTTC.

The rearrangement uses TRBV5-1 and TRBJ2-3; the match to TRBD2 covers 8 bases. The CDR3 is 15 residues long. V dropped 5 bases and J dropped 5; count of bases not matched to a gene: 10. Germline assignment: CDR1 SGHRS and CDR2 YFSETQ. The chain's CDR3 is CASRPGGPEGDTQYF. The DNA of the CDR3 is TGCGCCAGCAGACCGGGAGGGCCAGAGGGAGATACGCAGTATTTT.

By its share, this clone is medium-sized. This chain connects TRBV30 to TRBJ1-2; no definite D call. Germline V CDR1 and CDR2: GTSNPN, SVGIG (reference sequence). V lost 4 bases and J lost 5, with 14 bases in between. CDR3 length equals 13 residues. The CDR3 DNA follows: TGTGCCTGGAAGTCGGGGTTGACTTATGGCTACACCTTC. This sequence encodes CAWKSGLTYGYTF.

The CDR3, as DNA: TGTGCCAGCAGTGACTCCGGACAGAGCTCCTACGAGCAGTACTTC. It translates to CASSDSGQSSYEQYF. V is TRBV25-1 and J is TRBJ2-7, with D tentatively TRBD1 (6 bases). Trimming stripped 3 bases from V and 0 bases from J, with 12 bases between. Germline V gives CDR1 MGHDK, CDR2 SYGVNS. The CDR3 loop spans 15 amino acids.

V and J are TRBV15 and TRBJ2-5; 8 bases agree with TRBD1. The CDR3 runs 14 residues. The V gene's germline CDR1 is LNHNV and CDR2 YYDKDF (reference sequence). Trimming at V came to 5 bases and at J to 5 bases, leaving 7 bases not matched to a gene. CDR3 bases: TGTGCCACCAGCCGGGGACAGGTAGAGGAGACCCAGTACTTC. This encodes CATSRGQVEETQYF.

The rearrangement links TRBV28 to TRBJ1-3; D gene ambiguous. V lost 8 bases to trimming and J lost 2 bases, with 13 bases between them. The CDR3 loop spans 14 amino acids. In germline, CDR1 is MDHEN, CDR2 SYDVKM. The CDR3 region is CASSQQFAGNTIYF. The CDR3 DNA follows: TGTGCCAGCTCACAGCAGTTCGCTGGAAACACCATATATTTT. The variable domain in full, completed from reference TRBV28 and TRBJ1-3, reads DVKVTQSSRYLVKRTGEKVFLECVQDMDHENMFWYRQDPGLGLRLIYFSYDVKMKEKGDIPEGYSVSREKKERFSLILESASTNQTSMYLCASSQQFAGNTIYFGEGSWLTVV.

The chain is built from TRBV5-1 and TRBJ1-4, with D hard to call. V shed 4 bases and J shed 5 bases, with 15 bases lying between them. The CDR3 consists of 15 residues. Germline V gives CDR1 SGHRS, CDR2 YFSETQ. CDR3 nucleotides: TGCGCCAGCAGCGCTTGGACCTCGGGGAATGAAAAACTGTTTTTT. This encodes CASSAWTSGNEKLFF.

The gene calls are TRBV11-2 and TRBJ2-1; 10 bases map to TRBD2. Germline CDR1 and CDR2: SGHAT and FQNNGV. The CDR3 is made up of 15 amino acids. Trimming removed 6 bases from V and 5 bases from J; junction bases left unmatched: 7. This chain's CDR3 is CASRRTSGANNEQFF. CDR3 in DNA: TGTGCCAGCAGAAGGACTAGCGGAGCTAACAATGAGCAGTTCTTC. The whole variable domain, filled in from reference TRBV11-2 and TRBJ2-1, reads EAGVAQSPRYKIIEKRQSVAFWCNPISGHATLYWYQQILGQGPKLLIQFQNNGVVDDSQLPKDRFSAERLKGVDSTLKIQPAKLEDSAVYLCASRRTSGANNEQFFGPGTRLTVL.

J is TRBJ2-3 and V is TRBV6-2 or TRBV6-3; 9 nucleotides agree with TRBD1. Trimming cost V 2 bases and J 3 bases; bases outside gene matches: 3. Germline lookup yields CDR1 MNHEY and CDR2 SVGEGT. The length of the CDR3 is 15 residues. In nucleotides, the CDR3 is TGTGCCAGCAGTTACGGGGGACAGGGTACAGATACGCAGTATTTT. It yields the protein CASSYGGQGTDTQYF.

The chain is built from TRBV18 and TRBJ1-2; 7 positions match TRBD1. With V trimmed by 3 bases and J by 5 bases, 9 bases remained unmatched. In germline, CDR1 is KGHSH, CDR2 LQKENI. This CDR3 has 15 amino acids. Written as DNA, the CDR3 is TGTGCCAGCTCACCCTCGACAGGGCATGGGTATGGCTACACCTTC. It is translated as CASSPSTGHGYGYTF. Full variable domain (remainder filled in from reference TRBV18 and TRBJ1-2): NAGVMQNPRHLVRRRGQEARLRCSPMKGHSHVYWYRQLPEEGLKFMVYLQKENIIDESGMPKERFSAEFPKEGPSILRIQQVVRGDSAAYFCASSPSTGHGYGYTFGSGTRLTVV.

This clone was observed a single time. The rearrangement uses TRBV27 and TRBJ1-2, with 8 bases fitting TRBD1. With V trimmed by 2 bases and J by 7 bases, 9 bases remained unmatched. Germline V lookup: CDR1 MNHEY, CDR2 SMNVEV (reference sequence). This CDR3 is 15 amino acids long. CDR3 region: CASSLIGTGSGGYTF. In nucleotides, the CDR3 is TGTGCCAGCAGTTTAATCGGGACAGGATCCGGTGGCTACACCTTC.

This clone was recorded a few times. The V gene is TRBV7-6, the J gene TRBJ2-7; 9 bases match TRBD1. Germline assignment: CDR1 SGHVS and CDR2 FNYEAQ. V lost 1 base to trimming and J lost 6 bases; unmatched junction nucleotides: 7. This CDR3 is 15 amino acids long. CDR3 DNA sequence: TGTGCCAGCAGCTTAGAGCCGGGACAGGGCTTCGAGCAGTACTTC. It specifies CASSLEPGQGFEQYF. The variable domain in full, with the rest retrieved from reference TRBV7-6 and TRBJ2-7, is GAGVSQSPRYKVTKRGQDVALRCDPISGHVSLYWYRQALGQGPEFLTYFNYEAQQDKSGLPNDRFSAERPEGSISTLTIQRTEQRDSAMYRCASSLEPGQGFEQYFGPGTRLTVT.

The CDR3 DNA sequence: TGTGCCAGCAGCATACGACAGGGCGGGGAGACCCAGTACTTC. As protein: CASSIRQGGETQYF. This chain uses TRBV7-9 with TRBJ2-5; TRBD1 matches at 7 bases. The V gene's germline CDR1 is SEHNR and CDR2 FQNEAQ (reference sequence). The CDR3 sequence is 14 residues long. Unmatched junction bases numbered 8, after V lost 5 bases and J lost 5 bases.

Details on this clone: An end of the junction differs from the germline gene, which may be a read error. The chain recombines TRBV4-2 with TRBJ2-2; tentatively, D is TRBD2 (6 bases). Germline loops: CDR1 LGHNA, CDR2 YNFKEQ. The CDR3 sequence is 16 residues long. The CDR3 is CASGQSSGSHTGELFF. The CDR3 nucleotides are TGTGCCAGCGGCCAGTCAAGCGGGTCCCACACCGGGGAGCTGTTTTTT.

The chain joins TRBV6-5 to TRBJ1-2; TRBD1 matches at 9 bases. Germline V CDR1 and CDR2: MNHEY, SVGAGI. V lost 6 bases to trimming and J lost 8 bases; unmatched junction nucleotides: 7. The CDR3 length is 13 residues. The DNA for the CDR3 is TGTGCCAGCAGGACCGGGACAGGGACCGGCTACACCTTC. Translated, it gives CASRTGTGTGYTF.

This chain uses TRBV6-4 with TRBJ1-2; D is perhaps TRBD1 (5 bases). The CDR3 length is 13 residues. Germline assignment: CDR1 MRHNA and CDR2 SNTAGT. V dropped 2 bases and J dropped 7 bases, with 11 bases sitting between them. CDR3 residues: CASSDPGVGGYTF. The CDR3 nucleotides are TGTGCCAGCAGTGACCCGGGGGTCGGTGGCTACACCTTC.

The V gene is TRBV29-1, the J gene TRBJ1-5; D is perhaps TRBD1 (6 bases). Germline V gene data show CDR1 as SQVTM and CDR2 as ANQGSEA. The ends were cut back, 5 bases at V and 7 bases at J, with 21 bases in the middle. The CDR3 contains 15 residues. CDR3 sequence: CSVILSGHPYQPQHF. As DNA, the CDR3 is TGCAGCGTTATTCTCTCGGGACATCCTTACCAGCCCCAGCATTTT.

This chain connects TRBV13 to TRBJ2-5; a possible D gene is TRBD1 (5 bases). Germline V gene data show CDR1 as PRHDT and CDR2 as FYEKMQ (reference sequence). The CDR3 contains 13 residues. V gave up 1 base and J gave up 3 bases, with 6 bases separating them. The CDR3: CASSLEGEETQYF. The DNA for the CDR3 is TGTGCCAGCAGCTTAGAAGGGGAAGAGACCCAGTACTTC.

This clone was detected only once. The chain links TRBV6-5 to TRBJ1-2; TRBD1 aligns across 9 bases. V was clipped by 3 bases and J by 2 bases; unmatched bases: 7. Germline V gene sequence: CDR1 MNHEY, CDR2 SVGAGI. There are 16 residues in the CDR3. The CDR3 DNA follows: TGTGCCAGCAGTTATATTTTGGGACAGGGCAACTATGGCTACACCTTC. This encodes CASSYILGQGNYGYTF.

CDR3 protein: CASSKAGGYEQYF. CDR3 DNA: TGTGCCAGCAGTAAAGCGGGAGGCTACGAGCAGTACTTC. The V and J genes are TRBV25-1 and TRBJ2-7; TRBD2 aligns across 9 bases. Germline CDR1 is MGHDK and CDR2 is SYGVNS. The J segment lost 3 bases and the V segment lost 5 bases, leaving 2 bases of the junction unmatched. The length of the CDR3 is 13 residues.

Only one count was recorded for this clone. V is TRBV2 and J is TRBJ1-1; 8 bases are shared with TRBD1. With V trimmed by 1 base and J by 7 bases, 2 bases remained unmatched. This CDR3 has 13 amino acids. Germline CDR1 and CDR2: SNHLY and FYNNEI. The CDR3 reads CASSEGTGYEAFF. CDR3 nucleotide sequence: TGTGCCAGCAGTGAAGGGACAGGGTATGAAGCTTTCTTT.

CDR3 sequence: CASSIQGKETQYF. CDR3 in DNA: TGTGCCAGTAGTATCCAGGGTAAAGAGACCCAGTACTTC. The rearrangement joins TRBV19 to TRBJ2-5, with D perhaps TRBD1 (5 bases). V was cut by 3 bases and J by 3 bases, with 8 bases left in between. This CDR3 spans 13 amino acids. Germline CDR1 and CDR2: LNHDA and SQIVND (reference sequence). The entire variable domain, with the rest obtained from reference TRBV19 and TRBJ2-5, is as follows: DGGITQSPKYLFRKEGQNVTLSCEQNLNHDAMYWYRQDPGQGLRLIYYSQIVNDFQKGDIAEGYSVSREKKESFPLTVTSAQKNPTAFYLCASSIQGKETQYFGPGTRLLVL.

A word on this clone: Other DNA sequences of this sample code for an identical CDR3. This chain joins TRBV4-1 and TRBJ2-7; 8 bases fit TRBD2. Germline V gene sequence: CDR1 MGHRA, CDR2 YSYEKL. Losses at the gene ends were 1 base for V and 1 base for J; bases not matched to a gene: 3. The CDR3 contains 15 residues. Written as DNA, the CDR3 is TGCGCCAGCAGCCAAGGGAGCGGGGGTTCCTACGAGCAGTACTTC. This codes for CASSQGSGGSYEQYF.

The CDR3 reads CASSQEIREGNTIYF. In DNA form, the CDR3 reads TGTGCCAGCAGCCAAGAGATCAGGGAAGGAAACACCATATATTTT. V usage is TRBV4-2 and J usage is TRBJ1-3; the D gene is possibly TRBD1 (5 bases). Per germline, CDR1 LGHNA and CDR2 YNFKEQ. V gave up 0 bases and J gave up 4 bases, with 10 bases separating them. CDR3 length: 15 residues.

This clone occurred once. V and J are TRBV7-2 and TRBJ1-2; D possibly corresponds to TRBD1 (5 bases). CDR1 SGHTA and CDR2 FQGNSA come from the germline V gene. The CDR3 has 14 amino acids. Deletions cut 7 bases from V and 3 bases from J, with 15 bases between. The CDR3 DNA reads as TGTGCCAGCAACATGGGGGGGTCCGACTATGGCTACACCTTC. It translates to CASNMGGSDYGYTF.

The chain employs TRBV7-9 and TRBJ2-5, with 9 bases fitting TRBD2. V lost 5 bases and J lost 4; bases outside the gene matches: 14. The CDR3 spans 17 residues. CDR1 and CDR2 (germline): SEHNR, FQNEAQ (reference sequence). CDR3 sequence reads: CASSPDWRGGLSETQYF. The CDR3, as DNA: TGTGCCAGCAGCCCAGACTGGCGGGGGGGCCTATCAGAGACCCAGTACTTC.

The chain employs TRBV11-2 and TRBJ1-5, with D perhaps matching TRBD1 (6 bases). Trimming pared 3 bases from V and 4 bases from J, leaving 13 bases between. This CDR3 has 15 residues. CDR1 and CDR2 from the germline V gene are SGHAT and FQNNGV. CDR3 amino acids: CASSLQGSTNQPQHF. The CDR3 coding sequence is TGTGCCAGCAGCTTGCAGGGGTCGACGAATCAGCCCCAGCATTTT.